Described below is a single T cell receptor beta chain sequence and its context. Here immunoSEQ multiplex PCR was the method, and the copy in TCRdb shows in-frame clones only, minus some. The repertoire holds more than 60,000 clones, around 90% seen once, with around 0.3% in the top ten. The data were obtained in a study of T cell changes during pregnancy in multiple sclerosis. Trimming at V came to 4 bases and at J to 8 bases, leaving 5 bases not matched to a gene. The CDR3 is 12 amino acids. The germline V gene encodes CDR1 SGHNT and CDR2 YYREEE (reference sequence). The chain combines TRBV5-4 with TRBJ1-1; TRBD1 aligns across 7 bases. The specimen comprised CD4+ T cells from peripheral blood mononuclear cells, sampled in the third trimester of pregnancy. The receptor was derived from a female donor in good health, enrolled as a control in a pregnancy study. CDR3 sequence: CASSTGTVEAFF. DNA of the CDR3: TGTGCCAGCAGCACCGGGACAGTAGAAGCTTTCTTT.